The T cell receptor (beta chain) described here comes from a study of vaccination effects on CD4 cells after COVID-19 (dated 2022 in TCRdb). About the investigation overall: In the ViraFEST assay, PBMC were stimulated with viral peptide pools, and antigen-specific CD4+ T cell clonotypes were then identified by expansion using TCR sequencing. SARS-CoV-2 spike-specific CD4+ TCR repertoires were compared before and after mRNA vaccination in COVID-19 convalescent patients and in infection-naive vaccine recipients. Post-vaccine samples across the study were collected a median of 72 days after the second dose, with a range of 14 to 241. The full study included 10 COVID-19 convalescent patients and a handful of SARS-CoV-2-naive healthy vaccine recipients. Cultures from other donors in the study were sequenced using the Oncomine TCR Beta short-read assay on an Illumina iSeq 100. Approximately 2.1 million PBMC per well were cultured in IMDM with roughly 5% human AB serum, around 9.1 IU/ml IL-2 and gentamicin, plus 10 ug/ml peptides.

The paper's findings and limits, for the study overall: Among healthy vaccine recipients, nearly all vaccine-induced clones were SARS-CoV-2 mono-reactive, and only 1 of 255 was cross-reactive with common cold coronaviruses. Marked clonal contraction was observed in both infection-induced and vaccine-induced clones at late post-vaccination timepoints, consistent with waning T cell responses. The study was limited by a small number of convalescent patients, and early post-infection timepoints were lacking.

Concerning this clone: It lacks a known antigen. Per-base qualities were not stored, and no clone one base away is much larger.

After approximately 11 days of culture, CD4+ T cells were isolated with the EasySep CD4+ T cell isolation kit. Participants received two doses of either the BNT162b2 or the mRNA-1273 mRNA SARS-CoV-2 vaccine. Healthy vaccine recipients had no prior SARS-CoV-2 infection, confirmed by negative nucleocapsid antibodies before and after vaccination. On days 3 and 7, half of the culture medium was replaced with fresh IL-2-containing medium. Each peptide stimulation condition was cultured in triplicate wells unless otherwise noted. PBMC were separated from whole blood using Ficoll-Paque Plus gradient centrifugation and were then either cryopreserved at -140C or used fresh. The QIAamp micro DNA kit was used to extract genomic DNA from the cultured CD4+ T cells. Receptor amplification or capture employed the immunoSEQ multiplex PCR assay. TCR beta CDR3 sequencing was performed on DNA from the cultured, isolated CD4+ T cells. The original methods were these. Non-productive TCR sequences were discarded, and reads were trimmed to the CDR3 region, with only CDR3s of 7 or more amino acids retained. The MANAFEST web app was used to identify antigen-specific clonotypes by comparing expansion in peptide wells with expansion in reference cultures. For clones to be considered positive, expansion at FDR<0.05 versus reference and all other wells, an odds ratio above 5, and a frequency above 0.1% in two replicate wells were required. Clonotypes significantly expanded in SARS-CoV-2 spike wells and in at least one common cold coronavirus spike condition were defined as cross-reactive. CDR3 similarity was assessed by Levenshtein distance using the stringdist R package, and unrooted trees were constructed with ape in R 3.6.1. TCRdb retrieved this table from immuneACCESS and kept in-frame rearrangements only. Not all clones are present; in checked studies, unresolved V genes account for under half, and no reason is known for the remainder. From that table come the V and J calls and clone size; the DNA was used to work out D and trimming. The table for this sample lists fewer than 75,000 clones; 70% to 80% of them were counted only once. The leading ten clones occupy under 2.5% of the sample.

The CDR3, from cysteine to phenylalanine, totals 13 residues. Only the CDR3 DNA stays, 39 bases, in frame from base 1. V is cut by 9 bases and J by 2 bases, and the space between the germline ends is 10 bases. As encoded in the germline V gene, CDR1 is KGHDR while CDR2 is SFDVKD. The TCR was taken from a human donor who received a COVID-19 vaccine. Sequenced here: CD4+ T cells from PBMCs cultured without peptide, sampled after COVID-19 vaccination. Recombination connected TRBV24-1 to TRBJ1-3; the D region possibly corresponds to TRBD1 (5 bases align). The base sequence is TGTGCCACCTCGAGGGGTCCTGGAAACACCATATATTTT. This sequence encodes CATSRGPGNTIYF.